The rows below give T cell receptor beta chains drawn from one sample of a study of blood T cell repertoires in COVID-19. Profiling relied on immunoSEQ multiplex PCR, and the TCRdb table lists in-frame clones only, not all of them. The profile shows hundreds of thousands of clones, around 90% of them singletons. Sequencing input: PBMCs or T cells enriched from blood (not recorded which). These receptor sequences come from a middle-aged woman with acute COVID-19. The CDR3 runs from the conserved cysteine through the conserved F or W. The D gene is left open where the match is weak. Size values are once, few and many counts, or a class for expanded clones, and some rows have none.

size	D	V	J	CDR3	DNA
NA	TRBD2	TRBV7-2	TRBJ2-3	CASSPRRGGRTDTQYF	TGTGCCAGCAGCCCCCGGCGCGGGGGTCGCACAGATACGCAGTATTTT
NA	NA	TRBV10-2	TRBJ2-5	CASSEAQQETQYF	TGCGCCAGCAGTGAGGCACAGCAAGAGACCCAGTACTTC
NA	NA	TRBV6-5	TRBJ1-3	CASVGDSYSGNTIYF	TGTGCCAGCGTTGGAGACAGTTACTCTGGAAACACCATATATTTT
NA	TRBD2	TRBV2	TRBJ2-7	CASSGRTSVKTEQYF	TGTGCCAGCAGTGGCCGGACTAGCGTGAAGACCGAGCAGTACTTC
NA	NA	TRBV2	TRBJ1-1	CASSARTAVNTEAFF	TGTGCCAGCAGTGCCCGGACAGCGGTGAACACTGAAGCTTTCTTT
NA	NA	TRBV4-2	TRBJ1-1	CASSRTPNTEAFF	TGTGCCAGCAGCCGTACTCCGAACACTGAAGCTTTCTTT
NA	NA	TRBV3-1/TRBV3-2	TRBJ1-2	CASSRLLEGRGYGYTF	TGTGCCAGCAGCCGCTTATTGGAGGGGAGGGGATATGGCTACACCTTC
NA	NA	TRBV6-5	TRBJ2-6	CASTQWSGANVLTF	TGTGCCAGCACACAGTGGTCTGGGGCCAACGTCCTGACTTTC
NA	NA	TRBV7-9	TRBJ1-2	CASSLDQGYYGYTF	TGTGCCAGCAGCTTAGATCAGGGGTACTATGGCTACACCTTC
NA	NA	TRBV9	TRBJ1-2	CASSATITGYTF	TGTGCCAGCAGCGCCACAATAACTGGCTACACCTTC
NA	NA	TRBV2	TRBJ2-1	CASRSGASVGEQFF	TGTGCCAGCAGATCTGGGGCCTCCGTCGGTGAGCAGTTCTTC
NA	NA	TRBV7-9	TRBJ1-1	CASTRTVNTEAFF	TGTGCCAGCACCCGGACAGTGAACACTGAAGCTTTCTTT
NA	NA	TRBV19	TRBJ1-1	CASSIGVAAEAFF	TGTGCCAGTAGTATCGGGGTAGCGGCTGAAGCTTTCTTT
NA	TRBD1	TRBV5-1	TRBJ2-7	CASSLETGSYEQYF	TGCGCCAGCAGCTTGGAGACAGGGAGTTACGAGCAGTACTTC
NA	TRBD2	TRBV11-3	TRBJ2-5	CASSHAGLAGQETQYF	TGTGCCAGCAGCCACGCGGGACTAGCGGGGCAAGAGACCCAGTACTTC
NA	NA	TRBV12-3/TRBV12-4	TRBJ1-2	CASTVGGNYGYTF	TGTGCCAGTACTGTTGGGGGGAACTATGGCTACACCTTC
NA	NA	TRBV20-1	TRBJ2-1	CSAKRQNEQFF	TGCAGTGCTAAGAGGCAGAATGAGCAGTTCTTC
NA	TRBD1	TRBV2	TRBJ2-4	CASSDTGTGFIQYF	TGTGCCAGCAGTGATACCGGGACAGGGTTCATTCAGTACTTC
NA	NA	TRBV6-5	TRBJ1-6	CASSRPGGGNSPLHF	TGTGCCAGCAGTCGACCGGGGGGGGGTAATTCACCCCTCCACTTT
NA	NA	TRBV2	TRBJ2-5	CASSAGWETQYF	TGTGCCAGCAGTGCCGGGTGGGAGACCCAGTACTTC
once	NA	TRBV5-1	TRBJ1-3	CASSLGSEGNTIYF	TGCGCCAGCAGCTTGGGGAGTGAGGGAAACACCATATATTTT
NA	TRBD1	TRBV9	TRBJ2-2	CASSVRTGGNTGELFF	TGTGCCAGCAGCGTGCGGACAGGGGGGAACACCGGGGAGCTGTTTTTT